The 22 T cell receptor beta chains listed next were all sequenced from one sample in a study of beta chain features in type 1 diabetes. Findings and caveats of the study: Among patients with Type 1 diabetes, TCRB CDR3s were moderately but significantly shorter in every one of the four CD4+ subsets.

These receptors' antigens are unknown. The investigators reverse transcribed all of the isolated RNA, so they sequenced expressed TCRB transcripts. Profiling relied on immunoSEQ multiplex PCR, and the TCRdb table lists in-frame clones only, not all of them. This sample has some 250,000 clones, with approximately 11% found just once. Sample: naive CD4+ T cells from blood. The receptors were sampled from a man aged 30 to 45 with type 1 diabetes.

This clone was seen a few times. This sequence joins TRBV5-1 and TRBJ2-7, with 8 bases fitting TRBD2. V shed 5 bases, J shed 6 bases, and the junction held 16 bases outside the gene matches. The CDR3 has 16 amino acids. Per germline, CDR1 SGHRS and CDR2 YFSETQ. The CDR3 coding sequence is TGCGCCAGCAGGACCACTCCCGGGACTAGATCTGCCGAGCAGTACTTC. It specifies CASRTTPGTRSAEQYF.

The rearrangement links TRBV11-1 to TRBJ2-7; 9 nucleotides line up with TRBD1. This CDR3 spans 15 amino acids. J lost 6 bases, V lost 5 bases, and 11 bases had no gene match. Germline V gene lookup returns CDR1 SGHAT and CDR2 FQDESV (reference sequence). The CDR3 DNA sequence: TGTGCCAGCAGCGTGCCGGGACAGGGACTCCTCGAGCAGTACTTC. Translating gives CASSVPGQGLLEQYF.

This clone was recorded a few times. This CDR3 is CSVVPLGVAGGIDTQYF. CDR3 sequence (DNA): TGCAGCGTTGTACCTCTGGGCGTAGCGGGGGGAATAGATACGCAGTATTTT. The rearrangement joins TRBV29-1 to TRBJ2-3; 10 bases map to TRBD2. The junction had 15 bases not matched to a gene; V was cut back by 4 bases and J by 5 bases. CDR3 length equals 17 residues. The germline gives CDR1 SQVTM, CDR2 ANQGSEA.

This chain connects TRBV13 to TRBJ2-2, with D tentatively TRBD2 (5 bases). The CDR3 is made up of 13 amino acids. The germline V gene encodes CDR1 PRHDT and CDR2 FYEKMQ (reference sequence). V dropped 5 bases and J dropped 7 bases, with 11 bases sitting between them. The DNA of the CDR3 is TGTGCCAGCAGCGAGGGCGGGCACGGGGAGCTGTTTTTT. Protein sequence: CASSEGGHGELFF.

This clone has just a few counts. The chain carries TRBV19 and TRBJ1-1, with D hard to call. The V and J ends lost 7 bases and 2 bases respectively, with 5 bases between them. CDR1 is LNHDA, CDR2 SQIVND, per germline (reference sequence). The CDR3 spans 11 residues. CDR3 in amino acids: CASNRNTEAFF. The CDR3 nucleotides read TGTGCCAGTAACAGAAACACTGAAGCTTTCTTT.

The chain couples TRBV1 to TRBJ1-2; the D segment call TRBD1 is taken from the table without a DNA check. TRBV1 corresponds to a pseudogene. This CDR3 has 14 amino acids. The CDR3 region has the DNA TGCACCAGCAGCCAACCGGGGCAGGGGCAAGGCTACACCTTC. Protein sequence: CTSSQPGQGQGYTF.

As to this clone: Other DNA sequences within the sample encode an identical CDR3. The chain links TRBV18 to TRBJ1-1, with D possibly matching TRBD1 (6 bases). Germline CDR1 KGHSH, CDR2 LQKENI. The CDR3 consists of 13 residues. Trimming took off 6 bases at V and 0 bases at J, with 8 bases between the two ends. CDR3 nucleotide sequence: TGTGCCAGCTCTGGGGGCATGAACACTGAAGCTTTCTTT. This translates into CASSGGMNTEAFF.

In this sample, this clone turned up a few times. V gene TRBV20-1 combines with J gene TRBJ2-5; D uncertain. This CDR3 contains 11 residues. Germline CDR1 reads DFQATT; CDR2 reads SNEGSKA (reference sequence). V lost 2 bases and J 2 bases, leaving 3 bases between the germline ends. This CDR3 is CSARLQETQYF. The CDR3 DNA is TGCAGTGCTAGATTACAAGAGACCCAGTACTTC.

V is TRBV5-1 and J is TRBJ2-7; 9 bases fit TRBD1. The V gene end was trimmed by 1 base and the J gene end by 5 bases; junction bases not matched to a gene: 4. Germline CDR1 reads SGHRS; CDR2 reads YFSETQ. CDR3 size: 14 residues. CDR3 loop: CASSLRGDRDEQYF. The CDR3 DNA sequence: TGCGCCAGCAGCTTGCGAGGGGACAGGGACGAGCAGTACTTC.

This clone turned up a few times. The genes are TRBV28 and TRBJ1-2, with D possibly matching TRBD1 (5 bases). The CDR3 is made up of 14 amino acids. V was pared by 2 bases and J by 0 bases, with 7 bases between. Germline CDR1 is MDHEN and CDR2 is SYDVKM. In DNA, the CDR3 is TGTGCCAGCAGTTTAGGGACTTCTAACTATGGCTACACCTTC. It translates to CASSLGTSNYGYTF.

The J gene is TRBJ2-3, the V gene TRBV11-2; 8 bases are shared with TRBD2. The CDR3 is 16 amino acids. Germline assignment: CDR1 SGHAT and CDR2 FQNNGV. J lost 4 bases, V lost 0 bases, and 6 bases had no gene match. The CDR3, as DNA: TGTGCCAGCAGCTTAGAACCCCGGGGGGGGGCAGATACGCAGTATTTT. Residues: CASSLEPRGGADTQYF.

The chain links TRBV7-2 to TRBJ2-7; D is perhaps TRBD2 (5 bases). The CDR3 sequence is 15 residues long. V was pared by 5 bases and J by 5 bases, with 19 bases between. CDR1 is SGHTA, CDR2 FQGNSA, per germline. CDR3 nucleotide sequence: TGTGCCAGCAGCCTCCAGGCCCCTCGGAGGAACGAGCAGTACTTC. It codes for CASSLQAPRRNEQYF.

The sample holds a few counts of this clone. J is TRBJ2-5 and V is TRBV28, with TRBD2 matching over 10 bases. Germline trimming cut 3 bases from V and 2 bases from J; bases unmatched to any gene: 3. CDR3 length: 15 amino acids. Germline V gene data show CDR1 as MDHEN and CDR2 as SYDVKM. CDR3 coding DNA: TGTGCCAGCAGTTTTGTAGCGGGGGGACAAGAGACCCAGTACTTC. This gives the protein CASSFVAGGQETQYF.

The chain employs TRBV20-1 and TRBJ2-5; no definite D call. Trimming left V 4 bases short and J 5 bases short, with 8 bases between. The CDR3 totals 11 residues. Germline V gene sequence: CDR1 DFQATT, CDR2 SNEGSKA (reference sequence). As DNA, the CDR3 is TGCAGTGCTACGGGTTTTGAGACCCAGTACTTC. It codes for CSATGFETQYF.

The rearrangement links TRBV7-9 to TRBJ2-7, with D maybe TRBD2 (5 bases). Germline V lookup: CDR1 SEHNR, CDR2 FQNEAQ (reference sequence). Trimming stripped 2 bases from V and 2 bases from J, with 13 bases between. CDR3 size: 15 residues. The CDR3 loop reads CASSLMDGKTYEQYF. The CDR3 coding sequence is TGTGCCAGCAGCTTAATGGACGGGAAAACCTACGAGCAGTACTTC.

This clone was counted only a few times. The chain recombines TRBV29-1 with TRBJ2-1; no clear D gene. CDR1 is SQVTM and CDR2 is ANQGSEA in the germline V gene. The CDR3 is 12 residues long. V was cut by 4 bases and J by 4 bases, with 8 bases left in between. The CDR3 reads CSVGQSYNEQFF. The CDR3 DNA reads TGCAGCGTTGGGCAGTCGTACAATGAGCAGTTCTTC.

Only a few counts were recorded for this clone. The V and J genes are TRBV7-8 and TRBJ2-1, with 10 bases identical to TRBD1. With 3 bases clipped from V and 7 bases from J, the junction kept 9 bases outside the gene matches. CDR1 SGHVS and CDR2 FQNEAQ come from the germline V gene. The CDR3 runs to 16 residues. The CDR3: CASSFAGQGTWNEQFF. As DNA, the CDR3 is TGTGCCAGCAGCTTTGCGGGACAGGGGACATGGAATGAGCAGTTCTTC.

The V call is TRBV28, the J call TRBJ2-7, with D possibly TRBD2 on 6 matching bases. Germline CDR1 reads MDHEN; CDR2 reads SYDVKM. CDR3 length: 12 amino acids. Trimming shortened V by 4 bases and J by 4 bases, and 8 bases separated the two germline ends. CDR3: CASSSAGYEQYF. The CDR3 coding sequence is TGTGCCAGCAGTTCGGCGGGGTACGAGCAGTACTTC.

This clone was observed a few times. The V and J genes are TRBV18 and TRBJ1-2, with D hard to call. Germline assignment: CDR1 KGHSH and CDR2 LQKENI. V was shortened by 0 bases and J by 3 bases, with 8 bases between the two germline ends. The CDR3 has 14 residues. The CDR3 sequence: CASSPPHRDYGYTF. CDR3 sequence (DNA): TGTGCCAGCTCACCACCGCATAGAGACTATGGCTACACCTTC.

V is TRBV18 and J is TRBJ1-2, with D hard to call. From germline, CDR1 is KGHSH and CDR2 LQKENI. The CDR3 spans 14 residues. The germline V and J ends were trimmed by 1 base and 6 bases, with 12 bases remaining between them. CDR3 nucleotide sequence: TGTGCCAGCTCACCACTACCCCAGCGGGATGGCTACACCTTC. This sequence encodes CASSPLPQRDGYTF.

J is TRBJ2-4 and V is TRBV7-9, with a weak D call TRBD2 (5 bases). The CDR3 contains 13 residues. Trimming left V 5 bases short and J 3 bases short, with 8 bases between. Germline assignment: CDR1 SEHNR and CDR2 FQNEAQ (reference sequence). DNA of the CDR3: TGTGCCAGCAGCAGCCGGGACAAAAACATTCAGTACTTC. This encodes CASSSRDKNIQYF.

The V call is TRBV7-3, the J call TRBJ1-5, with D possibly being TRBD1 (5 bases). The length of the CDR3 is 12 residues. Looked up from germline, CDR1 is SGHTA and CDR2 is FQGTGA. Deletions cut 9 bases from V and 3 bases from J, with 9 bases between. The CDR3 DNA reads as TGTGCCAGGTGGGGCCTCAATCAGCCCCAGCATTTT. This sequence encodes CARWGLNQPQHF.